This T cell receptor (beta chain) originates from a study of T cell responses to AZD1222 COVID-19 vaccine. The CDR3 has 13 amino acids. Germline CDR1 is MNHEY and CDR2 is SVGAGI. Between the trimmed V and J ends, which lost 5 bases and 13 bases, there was a span of 21 bases. Study outcomes and limitations: After the peak T cell response, and only then, were repertoires sampled.

Sequencing was performed with immunoSEQ multiplex PCR; in TCRdb, only in-frame clones are kept and a portion is missing. The sample shows 130,000 to 150,000 clones, around nine tenths of them seen only once. This clone was detected only once. Antigen specificity is unknown. The sequences come from peripheral blood, collected on day 0 of AZD1222 vaccination. The V call is TRBV6-5, the J call TRBJ2-7; perhaps TRBD1 as D (7 bases). The TCR originated in an adult in good health. This chain's CDR3 is CASSPQGGSSPYF. CDR3 nucleotides: TGTGCCAGCAGTCCCCAGGGGGGATCGTCCCCCTACTTC.